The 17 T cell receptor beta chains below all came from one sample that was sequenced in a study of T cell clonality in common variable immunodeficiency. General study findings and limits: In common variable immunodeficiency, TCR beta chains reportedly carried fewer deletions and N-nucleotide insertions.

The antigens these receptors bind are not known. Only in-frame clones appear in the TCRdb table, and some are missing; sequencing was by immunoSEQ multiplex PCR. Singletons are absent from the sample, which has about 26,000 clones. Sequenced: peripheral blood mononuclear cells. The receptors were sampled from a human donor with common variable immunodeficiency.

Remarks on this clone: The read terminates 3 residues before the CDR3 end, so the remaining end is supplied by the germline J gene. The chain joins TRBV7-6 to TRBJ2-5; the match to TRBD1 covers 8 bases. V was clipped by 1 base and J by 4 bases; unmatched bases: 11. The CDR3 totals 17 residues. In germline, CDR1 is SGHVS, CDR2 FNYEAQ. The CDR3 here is CASSLGQGALRGETQYF. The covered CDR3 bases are TGTGCCAGCAGCTTAGGTCAGGGGGCCCTTAGAGGAGAGACC.

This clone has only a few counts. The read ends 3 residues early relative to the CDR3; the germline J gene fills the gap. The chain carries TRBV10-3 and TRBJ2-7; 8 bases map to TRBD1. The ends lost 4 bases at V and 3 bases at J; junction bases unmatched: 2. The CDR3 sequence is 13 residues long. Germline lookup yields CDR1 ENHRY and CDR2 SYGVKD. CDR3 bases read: TGTGCCATCAGTGTGGACAGGGACTACGAG. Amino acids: CAISVDRDYE. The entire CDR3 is CAISVDRDYEQYF.

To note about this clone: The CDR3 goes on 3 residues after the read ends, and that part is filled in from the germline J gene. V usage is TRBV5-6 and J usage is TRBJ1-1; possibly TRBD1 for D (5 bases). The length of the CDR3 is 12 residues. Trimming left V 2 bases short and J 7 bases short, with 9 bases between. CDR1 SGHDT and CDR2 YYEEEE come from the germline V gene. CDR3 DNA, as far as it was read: TGTGCCAGCAGCTTTACTACAGGTGAA. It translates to CASSFTTGE. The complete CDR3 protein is CASSFTTGEAFF.

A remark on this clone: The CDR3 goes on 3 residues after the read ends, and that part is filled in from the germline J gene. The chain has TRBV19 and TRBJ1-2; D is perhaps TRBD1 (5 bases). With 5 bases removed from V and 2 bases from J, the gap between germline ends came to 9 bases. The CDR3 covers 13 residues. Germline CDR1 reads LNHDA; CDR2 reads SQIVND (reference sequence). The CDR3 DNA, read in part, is TGTGCCAGTAGTGTGACAGTAAACTATGGC. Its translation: CASSVTVNYG. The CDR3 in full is CASSVTVNYGYTF.

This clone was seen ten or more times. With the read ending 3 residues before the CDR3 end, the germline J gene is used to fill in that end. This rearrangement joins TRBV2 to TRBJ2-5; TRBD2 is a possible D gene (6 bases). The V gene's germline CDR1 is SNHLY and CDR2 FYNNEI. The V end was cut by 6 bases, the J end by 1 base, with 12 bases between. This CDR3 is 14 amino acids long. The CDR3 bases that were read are TGTGCCAGCAGGATGGGGGACTTCCAAGAGACC. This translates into CASRMGDFQET. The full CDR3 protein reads CASRMGDFQETQYF.

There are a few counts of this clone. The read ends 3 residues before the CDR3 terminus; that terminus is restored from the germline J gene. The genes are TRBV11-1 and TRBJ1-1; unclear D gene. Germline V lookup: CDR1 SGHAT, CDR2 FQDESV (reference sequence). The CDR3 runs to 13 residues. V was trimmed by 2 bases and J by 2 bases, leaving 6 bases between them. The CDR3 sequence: CASSLLGNTEAFF. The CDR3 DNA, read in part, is TGTGCCAGCAGCTTACTAGGAAACACTGAA. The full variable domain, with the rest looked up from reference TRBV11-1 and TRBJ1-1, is EAEVAQSPRYKITEKSQAVAFWCDPISGHATLYWYRQILGQGPELLVQFQDESVVDDSQLPKDRFSAERLKGVDSTLKIQPAELGDSAMYLCASSLLGNTEAFFGQGTRLTVV.

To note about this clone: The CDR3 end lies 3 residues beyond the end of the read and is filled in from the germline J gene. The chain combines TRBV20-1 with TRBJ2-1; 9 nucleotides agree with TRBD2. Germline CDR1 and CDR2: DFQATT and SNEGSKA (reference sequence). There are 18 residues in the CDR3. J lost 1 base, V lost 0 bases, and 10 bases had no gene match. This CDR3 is CSARERLRREGSYNEQFF. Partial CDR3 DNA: TGCAGTGCTAGAGAACGGTTGCGGCGGGAGGGATCCTACAATGAG.

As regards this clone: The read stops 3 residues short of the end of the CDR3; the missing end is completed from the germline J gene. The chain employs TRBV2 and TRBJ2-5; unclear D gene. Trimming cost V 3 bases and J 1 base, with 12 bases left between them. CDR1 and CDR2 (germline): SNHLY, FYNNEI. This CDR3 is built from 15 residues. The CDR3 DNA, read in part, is TGTGCCAGCAGTGACTCCAGCGCCCGCCAAGAGACC. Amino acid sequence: CASSDSSARQET. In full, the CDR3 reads CASSDSSARQETQYF.

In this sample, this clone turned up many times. CDR3 in amino acids: CSVEDNQGYGYGYTF. Partial CDR3 DNA: TGCAGCGTTGAAGATAACCAGGGGTATGGCTATGGC. This chain connects TRBV29-1 to TRBJ1-2, with D perhaps matching TRBD1 (6 bases). With the read ending 3 residues before the CDR3 end, the germline J gene is used to fill in that end. V shed 0 bases and J shed 4 bases, with 15 bases lying between them. Germline V gene sequence: CDR1 SQVTM, CDR2 ANQGSEA. The CDR3 is 15 amino acids.

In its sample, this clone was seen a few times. CDR3 residues: CASRWARGQGAYGYTF. The covered CDR3 bases are TGTGCCAGTAGATGGGCCCGGGGACAGGGGGCCTATGGC. This chain uses TRBV19 with TRBJ1-2; 12 bases are shared with TRBD1. The DNA ends 3 residues before the CDR3 does, and the rest of the CDR3 is filled in from the germline J gene. Trimming cost V 6 bases and J 4 bases; bases outside gene matches: 9. The germline gives CDR1 LNHDA, CDR2 SQIVND (reference sequence). The CDR3 length is 16 residues. The whole variable domain, remainder taken from reference TRBV19 and TRBJ1-2, is DGGITQSPKYLFRKEGQNVTLSCEQNLNHDAMYWYRQDPGQGLRLIYYSQIVNDFQKGDIAEGYSVSREKKESFPLTVTSAQKNPTAFYLCASRWARGQGAYGYTFGSGTRLTVV.

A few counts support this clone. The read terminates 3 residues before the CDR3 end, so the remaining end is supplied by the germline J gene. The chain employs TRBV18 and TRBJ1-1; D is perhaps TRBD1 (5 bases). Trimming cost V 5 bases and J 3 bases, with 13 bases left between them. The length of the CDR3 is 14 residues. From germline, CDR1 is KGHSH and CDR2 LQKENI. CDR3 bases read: TGTGCCAGCTCAATCAGGGCGGGGGACACTGAA. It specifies CASSIRAGDTE. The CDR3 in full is CASSIRAGDTEAFF. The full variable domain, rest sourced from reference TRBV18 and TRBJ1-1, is NAGVMQNPRHLVRRRGQEARLRCSPMKGHSHVYWYRQLPEEGLKFMVYLQKENIIDESGMPKERFSAEFPKEGPSILRIQQVVRGDSAAYFCASSIRAGDTEAFFGQGTRLTVV.

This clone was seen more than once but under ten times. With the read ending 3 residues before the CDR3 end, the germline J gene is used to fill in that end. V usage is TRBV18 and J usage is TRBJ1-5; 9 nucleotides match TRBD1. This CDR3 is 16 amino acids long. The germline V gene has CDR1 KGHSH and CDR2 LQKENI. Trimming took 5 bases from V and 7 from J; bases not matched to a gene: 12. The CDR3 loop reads CASSSGSGQGGQPQHF. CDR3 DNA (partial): TGTGCCAGCTCAAGTGGATCGGGACAGGGTGGACAGCCC.

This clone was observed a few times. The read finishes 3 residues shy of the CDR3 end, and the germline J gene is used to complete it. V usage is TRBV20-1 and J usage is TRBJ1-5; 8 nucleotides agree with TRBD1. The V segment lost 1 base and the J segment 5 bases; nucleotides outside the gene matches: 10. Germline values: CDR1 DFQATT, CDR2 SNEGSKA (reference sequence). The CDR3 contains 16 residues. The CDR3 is CSARVGTGGFDQPQHF. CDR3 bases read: TGCAGTGCTAGAGTCGGAACAGGGGGTTTCGATCAGCCC.

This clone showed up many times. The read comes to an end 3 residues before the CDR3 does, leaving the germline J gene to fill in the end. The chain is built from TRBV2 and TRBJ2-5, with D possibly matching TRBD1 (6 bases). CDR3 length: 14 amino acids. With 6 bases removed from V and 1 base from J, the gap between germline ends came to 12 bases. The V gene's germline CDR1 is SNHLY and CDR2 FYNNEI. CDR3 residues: CASRPGQFQETQYF. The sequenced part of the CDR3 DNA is TGTGCCAGCAGGCCCGGACAGTTCCAAGAGACC.

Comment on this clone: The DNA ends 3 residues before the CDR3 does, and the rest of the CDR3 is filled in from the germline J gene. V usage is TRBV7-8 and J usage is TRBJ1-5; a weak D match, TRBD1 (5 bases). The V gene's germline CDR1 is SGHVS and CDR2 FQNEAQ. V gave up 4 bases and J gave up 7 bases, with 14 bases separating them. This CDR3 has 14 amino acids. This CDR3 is CASSYNTGGQPQHF. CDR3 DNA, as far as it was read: TGTGCCAGCAGCTATAACACAGGAGGGCAGCCC.

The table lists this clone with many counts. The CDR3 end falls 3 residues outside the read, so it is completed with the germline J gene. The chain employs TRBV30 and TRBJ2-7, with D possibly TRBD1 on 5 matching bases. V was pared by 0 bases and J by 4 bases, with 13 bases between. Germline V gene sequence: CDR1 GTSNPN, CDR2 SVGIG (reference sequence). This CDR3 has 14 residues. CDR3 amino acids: CAWSVRQSRYEQYF. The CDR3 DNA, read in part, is TGTGCCTGGAGTGTACGACAGTCGCGGTACGAG. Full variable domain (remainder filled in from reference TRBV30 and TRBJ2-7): SQTIHQWPATLVQPVGSPLSLECTVEGTSNPNLYWYRQAAGRGLQLLFYSVGIGQISSEVPQNLSASRPQDRQFILSSKKLLLSDSGFYLCAWSVRQSRYEQYFGPGTRLTVT.

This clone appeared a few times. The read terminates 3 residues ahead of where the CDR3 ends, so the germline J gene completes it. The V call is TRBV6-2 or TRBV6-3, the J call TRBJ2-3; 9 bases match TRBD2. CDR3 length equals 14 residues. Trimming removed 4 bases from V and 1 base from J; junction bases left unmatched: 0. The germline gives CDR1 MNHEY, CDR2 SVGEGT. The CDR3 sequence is CASSWTSGTDTQYF. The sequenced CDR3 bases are TGTGCCAGCAGTTGGACTAGCGGCACAGATACG.